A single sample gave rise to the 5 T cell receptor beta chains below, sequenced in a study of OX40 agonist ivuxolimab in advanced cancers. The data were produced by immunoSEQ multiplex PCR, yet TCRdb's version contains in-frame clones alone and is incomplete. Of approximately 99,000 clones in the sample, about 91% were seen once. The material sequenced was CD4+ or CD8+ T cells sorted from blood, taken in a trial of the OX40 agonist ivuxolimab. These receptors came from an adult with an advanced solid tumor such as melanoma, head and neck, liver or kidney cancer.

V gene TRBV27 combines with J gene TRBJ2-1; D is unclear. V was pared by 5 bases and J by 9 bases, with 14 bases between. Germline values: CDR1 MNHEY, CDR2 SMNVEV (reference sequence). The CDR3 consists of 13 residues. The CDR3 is CASSRPQSREQFF. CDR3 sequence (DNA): TGTGCCAGCAGTCGACCGCAATCACGTGAGCAGTTCTTC.

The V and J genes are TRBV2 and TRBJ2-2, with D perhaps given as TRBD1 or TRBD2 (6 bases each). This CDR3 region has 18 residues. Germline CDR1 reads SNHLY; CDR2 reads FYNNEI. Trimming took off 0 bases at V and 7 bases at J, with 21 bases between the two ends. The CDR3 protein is CASSEAQGPGTGDGELFF. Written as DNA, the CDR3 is TGTGCCAGCAGTGAAGCGCAGGGGCCAGGGACGGGGGACGGGGAGCTGTTTTTT.

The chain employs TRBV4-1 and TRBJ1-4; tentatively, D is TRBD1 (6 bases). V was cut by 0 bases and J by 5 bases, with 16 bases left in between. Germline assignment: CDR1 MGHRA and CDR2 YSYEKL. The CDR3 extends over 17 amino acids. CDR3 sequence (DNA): TGCGCCAGCAGCCAAGACCCAGGACAGTATCTGAATGAAAAACTGTTTTTT. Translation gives CASSQDPGQYLNEKLFF.

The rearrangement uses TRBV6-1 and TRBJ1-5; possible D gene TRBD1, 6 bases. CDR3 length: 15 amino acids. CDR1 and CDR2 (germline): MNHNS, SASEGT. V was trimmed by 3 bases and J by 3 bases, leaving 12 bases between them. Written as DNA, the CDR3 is TGTGCCAGCAGTGAGCACGGACAGATCAATCAGCCCCAGCATTTT. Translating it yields CASSEHGQINQPQHF.

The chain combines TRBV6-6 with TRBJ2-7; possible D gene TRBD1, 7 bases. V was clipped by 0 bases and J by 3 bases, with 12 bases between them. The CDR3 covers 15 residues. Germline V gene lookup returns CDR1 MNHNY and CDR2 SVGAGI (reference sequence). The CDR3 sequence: CASSYSTQGGYEQYF. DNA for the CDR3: TGTGCCAGCAGTTACTCGACCCAGGGGGGCTACGAGCAGTACTTC.